The clone carrying this T cell receptor (beta chain) was picked up a small number of times. This specimen belongs to a study of early T cells in non-severe SARS-CoV-2 infection. TCRdb reprocessed the 5' RACE reads via MiXCR and lists one record per CDR3 protein. The table includes more than 60,000 distinct CDR3 sequences, roughly 13% detected once. The CDR3 totals 12 residues. Germline V gives CDR1 GTSNPN, CDR2 SVGIG (reference sequence). V gave up 0 bases and J gave up 12 bases, with 13 bases separating them. The V gene is TRBV30, the J gene TRBJ2-3; no definite D call. Source material: whole blood. The TCR sequence derives from an adult who was a healthcare worker with PCR-confirmed SARS-CoV-2 infection or an uninfected control (not recorded which). The CDR3, as DNA: TGTGCCTGGAGTGTACAGAGGTACCCTCAGTATTTT. Its translation: CAWSVQRYPQYF. Complete variable domain (other parts from reference TRBV30 and TRBJ2-3): SQTIHQWPATLVQPVGSPLSLECTVEGTSNPNLYWYRQAAGRGLQLLFYSVGIGQISSEVPQNLSASRPQDRQFILSSKKLLLSDSGFYLCAWSVQRYPQYFGPGTRLTVL.